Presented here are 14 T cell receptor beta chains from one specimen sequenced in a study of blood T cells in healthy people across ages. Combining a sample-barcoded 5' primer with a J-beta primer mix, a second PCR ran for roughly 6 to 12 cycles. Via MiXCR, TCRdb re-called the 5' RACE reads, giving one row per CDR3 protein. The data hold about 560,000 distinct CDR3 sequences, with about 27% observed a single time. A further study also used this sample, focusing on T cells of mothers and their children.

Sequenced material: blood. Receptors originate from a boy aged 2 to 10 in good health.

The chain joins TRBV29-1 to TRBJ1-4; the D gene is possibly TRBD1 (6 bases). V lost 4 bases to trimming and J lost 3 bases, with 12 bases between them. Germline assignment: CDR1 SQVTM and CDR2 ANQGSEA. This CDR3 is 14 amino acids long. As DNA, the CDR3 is TGCAGCGTTGGCGGGGGGGCCTCTAATGAAAAACTGTTTTTT. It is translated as CSVGGGASNEKLFF.

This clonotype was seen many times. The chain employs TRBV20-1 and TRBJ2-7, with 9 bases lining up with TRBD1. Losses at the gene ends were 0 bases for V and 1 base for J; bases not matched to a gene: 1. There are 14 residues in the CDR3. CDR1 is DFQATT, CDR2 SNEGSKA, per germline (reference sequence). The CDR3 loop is CSAREGTGSYEQYF. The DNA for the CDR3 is TGCAGTGCTAGAGAGGGGACAGGGTCCTACGAGCAGTACTTC.

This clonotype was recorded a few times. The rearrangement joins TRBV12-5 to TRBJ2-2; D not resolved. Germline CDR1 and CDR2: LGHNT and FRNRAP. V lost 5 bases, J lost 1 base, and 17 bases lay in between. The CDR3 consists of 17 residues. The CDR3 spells CASGLTWRSWNTGELFF. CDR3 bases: TGTGCTAGTGGTCTCACGTGGCGTAGCTGGAACACCGGGGAGCTGTTTTTT.

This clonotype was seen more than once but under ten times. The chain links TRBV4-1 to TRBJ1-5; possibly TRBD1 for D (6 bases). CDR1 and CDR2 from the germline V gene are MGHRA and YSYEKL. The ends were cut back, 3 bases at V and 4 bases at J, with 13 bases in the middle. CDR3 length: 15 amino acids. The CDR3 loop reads CASSHIGGPNQPQHF. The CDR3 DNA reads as TGCGCCAGCAGCCACATTGGGGGGCCGAATCAGCCCCAGCATTTT.

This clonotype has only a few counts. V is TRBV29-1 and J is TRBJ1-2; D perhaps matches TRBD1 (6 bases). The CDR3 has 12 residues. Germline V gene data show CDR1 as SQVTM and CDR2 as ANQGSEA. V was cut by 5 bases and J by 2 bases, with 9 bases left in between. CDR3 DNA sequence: TGCAGCGTTTGGACAGAGAACTATGGCTACACCTTC. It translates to CSVWTENYGYTF. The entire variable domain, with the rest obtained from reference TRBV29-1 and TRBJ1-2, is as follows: SAVISQKPSRDICQRGTSLTIQCQVDSQVTMMFWYRQQPGQSLTLIATANQGSEATYESGFVIDKFPISRPNLTFSTLTVSNMSPEDSSIYLCSVWTENYGYTFGSGTRLTVV.

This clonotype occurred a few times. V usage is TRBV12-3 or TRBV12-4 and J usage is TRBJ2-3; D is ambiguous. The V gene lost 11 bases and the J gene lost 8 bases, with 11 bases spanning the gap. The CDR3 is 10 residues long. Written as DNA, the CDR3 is TGTGCCGCCCAACGCGGTACGCAGTATTTT. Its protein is CAAQRGTQYF.

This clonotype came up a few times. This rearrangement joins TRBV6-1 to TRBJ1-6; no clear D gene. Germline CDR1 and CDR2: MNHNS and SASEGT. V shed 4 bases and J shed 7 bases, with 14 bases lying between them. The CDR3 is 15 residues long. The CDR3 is CASSGRWRENSPLHF. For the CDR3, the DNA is TGTGCCAGCAGTGGTCGGTGGAGGGAAAATTCACCCCTCCACTTT.

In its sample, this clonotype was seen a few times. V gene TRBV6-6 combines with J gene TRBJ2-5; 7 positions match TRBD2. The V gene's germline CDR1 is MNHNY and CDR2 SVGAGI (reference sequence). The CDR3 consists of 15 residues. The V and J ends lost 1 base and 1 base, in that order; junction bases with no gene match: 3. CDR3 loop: CASSYFKRGQETQYF. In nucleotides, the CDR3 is TGTGCCAGCAGTTACTTTAAGCGGGGCCAAGAGACCCAGTACTTC.

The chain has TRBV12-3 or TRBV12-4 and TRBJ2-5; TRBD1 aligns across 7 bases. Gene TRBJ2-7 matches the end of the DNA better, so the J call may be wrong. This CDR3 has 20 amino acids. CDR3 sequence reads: CASSSGTTKPGQSFDYEQYF. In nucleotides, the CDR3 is TGTGCCAGCAGTTCGGGTACTACAAAACCGGGACAGTCTTTTGACTACGAGCAGTACTTC.

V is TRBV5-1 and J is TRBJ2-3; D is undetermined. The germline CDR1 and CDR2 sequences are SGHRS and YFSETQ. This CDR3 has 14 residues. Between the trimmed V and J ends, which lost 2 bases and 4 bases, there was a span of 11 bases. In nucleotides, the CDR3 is TGCGCCAGCAGCTTACAAAGACGCTCAGATACGCAGTATTTT. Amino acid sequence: CASSLQRRSDTQYF.

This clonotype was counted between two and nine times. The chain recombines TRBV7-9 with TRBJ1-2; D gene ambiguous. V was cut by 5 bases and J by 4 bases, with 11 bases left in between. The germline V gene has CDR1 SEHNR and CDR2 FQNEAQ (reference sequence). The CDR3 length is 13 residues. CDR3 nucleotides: TGTGCCAGCAGCCAGGATCTTAGCTATGGCTACACCTTC. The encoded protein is CASSQDLSYGYTF.

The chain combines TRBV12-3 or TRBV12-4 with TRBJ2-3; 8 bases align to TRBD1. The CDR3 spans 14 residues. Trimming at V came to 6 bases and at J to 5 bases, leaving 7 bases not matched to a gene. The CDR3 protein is CASRMTGAEDTQYF. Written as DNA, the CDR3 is TGTGCCAGCAGGATGACAGGGGCCGAAGATACGCAGTATTTT.

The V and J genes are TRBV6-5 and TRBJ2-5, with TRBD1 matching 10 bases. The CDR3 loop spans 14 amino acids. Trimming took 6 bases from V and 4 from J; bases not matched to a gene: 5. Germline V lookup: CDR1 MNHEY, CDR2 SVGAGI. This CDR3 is CASRDRGMGETQYF. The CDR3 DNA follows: TGTGCCAGCAGGGACAGGGGGATGGGAGAGACCCAGTACTTC.

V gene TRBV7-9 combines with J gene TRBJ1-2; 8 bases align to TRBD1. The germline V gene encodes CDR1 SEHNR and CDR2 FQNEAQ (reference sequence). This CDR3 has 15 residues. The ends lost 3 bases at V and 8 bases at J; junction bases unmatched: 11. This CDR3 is CASSLTPQGEEGYTF. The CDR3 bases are TGTGCCAGCAGCTTGACCCCACAGGGGGAGGAGGGCTACACCTTC. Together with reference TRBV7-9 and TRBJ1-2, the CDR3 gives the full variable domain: DTGVSQNPRHKITKRGQNVTFRCDPISEHNRLYWYRQTLGQGPEFLTYFQNEAQLEKSRLLSDRFSAERPKGSFSTLEIQRTEQGDSAMYLCASSLTPQGEEGYTFGSGTRLTVV.